What follows is one T cell receptor (beta chain) and its context. Clinical histories supplied by participants themselves formed the basis of cohort assignment. With 3 bases removed from V and 7 bases from J, the gap between germline ends came to 14 bases. CDR3 length equals 14 residues. Per the germline V gene, CDR1 is SGDLS and CDR2 is YYNGEE. This specimen comes from a study of blood T cell repertoires in COVID-19. Study background: There were acute and convalescent COVID-19 samples, and they came from the United States, Italy and Spain. Nucleic acid was either cDNA or gDNA, and it came from T cells, B-cell-depleted T cells, or PBMCs.

As handled by the study authors: It was from reference gene primer amplification that nucleated cell counts were estimated. Sequencing was performed with immunoSEQ multiplex PCR; in TCRdb, only in-frame clones are kept and a portion is missing. D and trimming come from the DNA, and the V and J calls and clone size come from that table. The sample has some 140,000 clones; 84% are singletons. The sequenced sample consisted of PBMCs or T cells enriched from blood (not recorded which). This clonotype was sampled from a man aged 40-49 years with acute COVID-19. V usage is TRBV9 and J usage is TRBJ1-5; no clear D gene. CDR3 region: CASSASVVGQPQHF. The DNA of the CDR3 is TGTGCCAGCAGCGCTAGTGTCGTAGGCCAGCCCCAGCATTTT.